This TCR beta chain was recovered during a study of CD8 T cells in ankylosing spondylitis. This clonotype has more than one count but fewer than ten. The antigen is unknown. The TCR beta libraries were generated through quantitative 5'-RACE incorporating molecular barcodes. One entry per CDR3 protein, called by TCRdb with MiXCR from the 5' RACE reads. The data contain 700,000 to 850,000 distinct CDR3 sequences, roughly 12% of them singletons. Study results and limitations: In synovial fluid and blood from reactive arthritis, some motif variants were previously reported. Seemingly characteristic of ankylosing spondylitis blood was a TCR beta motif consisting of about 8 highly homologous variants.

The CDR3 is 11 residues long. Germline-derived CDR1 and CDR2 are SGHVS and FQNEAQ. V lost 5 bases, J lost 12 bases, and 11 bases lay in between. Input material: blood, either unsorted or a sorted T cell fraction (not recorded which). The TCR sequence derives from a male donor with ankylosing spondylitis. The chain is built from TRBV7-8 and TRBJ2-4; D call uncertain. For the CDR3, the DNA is TGTGCCAGCAGCCAAGGGTTGGGTCAGTACTTC. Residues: CASSQGLGQYF.